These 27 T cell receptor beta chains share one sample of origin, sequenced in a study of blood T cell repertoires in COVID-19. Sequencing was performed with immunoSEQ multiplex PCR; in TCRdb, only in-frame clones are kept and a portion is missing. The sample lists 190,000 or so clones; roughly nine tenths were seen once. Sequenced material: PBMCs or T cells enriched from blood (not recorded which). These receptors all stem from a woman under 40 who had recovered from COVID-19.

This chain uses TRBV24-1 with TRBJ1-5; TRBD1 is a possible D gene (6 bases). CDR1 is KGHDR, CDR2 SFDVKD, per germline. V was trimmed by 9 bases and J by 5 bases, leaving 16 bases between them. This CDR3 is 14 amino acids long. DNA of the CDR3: TGTGCCACCGGGGAACAGGGAACTGATCAGCCCCAGCATTTT. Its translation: CATGEQGTDQPQHF.

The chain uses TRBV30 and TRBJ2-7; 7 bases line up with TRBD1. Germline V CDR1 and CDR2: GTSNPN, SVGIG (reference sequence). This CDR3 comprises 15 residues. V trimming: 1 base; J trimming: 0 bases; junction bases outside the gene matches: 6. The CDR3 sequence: CAWSGFRDSSYEQYF. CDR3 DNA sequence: TGTGCCTGGAGTGGATTTAGGGACAGCTCCTACGAGCAGTACTTC. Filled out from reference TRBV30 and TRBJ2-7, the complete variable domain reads SQTIHQWPATLVQPVGSPLSLECTVEGTSNPNLYWYRQAAGRGLQLLFYSVGIGQISSEVPQNLSASRPQDRQFILSSKKLLLSDSGFYLCAWSGFRDSSYEQYFGPGTRLTVT.

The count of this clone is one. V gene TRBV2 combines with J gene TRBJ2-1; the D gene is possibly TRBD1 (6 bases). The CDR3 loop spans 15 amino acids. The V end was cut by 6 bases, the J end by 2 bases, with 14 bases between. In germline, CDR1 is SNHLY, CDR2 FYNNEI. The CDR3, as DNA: TGTGCCAGCAGGACCGGGACATCTACCTACAATGAGCAGTTCTTC. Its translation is CASRTGTSTYNEQFF.

The CDR3 spells CASSLVTGGNYGYTF. In DNA form, the CDR3 reads TGTGCCAGCAGTTTAGTAACAGGGGGAAACTATGGCTACACCTTC. This sequence joins TRBV27 and TRBJ1-2, with 8 bases identical to TRBD1. The V gene end was trimmed by 2 bases and the J gene end by 2 bases; junction bases not matched to a gene: 4. Germline CDR1 is MNHEY and CDR2 is SMNVEV (reference sequence). The CDR3 extends over 15 amino acids.

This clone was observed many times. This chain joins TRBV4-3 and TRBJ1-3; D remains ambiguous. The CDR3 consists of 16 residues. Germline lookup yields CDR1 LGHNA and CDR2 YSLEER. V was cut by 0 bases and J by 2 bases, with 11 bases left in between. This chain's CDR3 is CASSQEWRLTGNTIYF. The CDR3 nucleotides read TGCGCCAGCAGCCAAGAGTGGAGATTAACTGGAAACACCATATATTTT.

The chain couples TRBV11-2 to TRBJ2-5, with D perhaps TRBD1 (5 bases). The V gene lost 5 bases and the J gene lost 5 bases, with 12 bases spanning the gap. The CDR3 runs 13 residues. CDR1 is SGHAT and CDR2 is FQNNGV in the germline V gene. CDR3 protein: CASSTTGGETQYF. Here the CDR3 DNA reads TGTGCCAGCAGCACCACAGGTGGGGAGACCCAGTACTTC.

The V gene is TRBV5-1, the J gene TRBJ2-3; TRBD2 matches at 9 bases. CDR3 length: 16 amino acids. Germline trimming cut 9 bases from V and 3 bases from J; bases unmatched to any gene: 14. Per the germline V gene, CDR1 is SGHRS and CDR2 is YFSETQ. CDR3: CATANGAGGETDTQYF. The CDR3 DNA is TGCGCCACCGCGAATGGAGCGGGAGGTGAAACAGATACGCAGTATTTT.

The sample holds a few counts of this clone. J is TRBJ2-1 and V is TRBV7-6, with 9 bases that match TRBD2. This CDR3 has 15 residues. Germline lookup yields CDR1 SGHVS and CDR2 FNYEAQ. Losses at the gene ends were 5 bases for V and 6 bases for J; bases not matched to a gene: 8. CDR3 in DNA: TGTGCCAGCAGCGAGGGACTAGCTCGGGGCAATGAGCAGTTCTTC. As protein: CASSEGLARGNEQFF.

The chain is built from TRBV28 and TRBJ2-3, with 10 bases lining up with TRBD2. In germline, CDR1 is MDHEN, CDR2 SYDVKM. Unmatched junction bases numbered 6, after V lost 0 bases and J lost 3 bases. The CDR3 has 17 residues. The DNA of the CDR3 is TGTGCCAGCAGTTTATGGTCCGGACTAGCGGATACAGATACGCAGTATTTT. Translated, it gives CASSLWSGLADTDTQYF.

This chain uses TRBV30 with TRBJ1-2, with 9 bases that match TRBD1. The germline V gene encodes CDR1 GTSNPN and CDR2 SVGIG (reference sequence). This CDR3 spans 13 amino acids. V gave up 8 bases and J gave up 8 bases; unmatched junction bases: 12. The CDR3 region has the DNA TGTGCCAACAGGGGGCAGGGACTAGGCGGCTACACCTTC. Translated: CANRGQGLGGYTF.

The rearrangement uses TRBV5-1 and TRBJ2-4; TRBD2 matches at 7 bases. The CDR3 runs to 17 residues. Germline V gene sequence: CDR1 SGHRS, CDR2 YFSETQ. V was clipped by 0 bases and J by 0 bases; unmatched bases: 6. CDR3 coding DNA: TGCGCCAGCAGCTTGGAGAGCGGGACGTTAGCCAAAAACATTCAGTACTTC. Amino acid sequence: CASSLESGTLAKNIQYF.

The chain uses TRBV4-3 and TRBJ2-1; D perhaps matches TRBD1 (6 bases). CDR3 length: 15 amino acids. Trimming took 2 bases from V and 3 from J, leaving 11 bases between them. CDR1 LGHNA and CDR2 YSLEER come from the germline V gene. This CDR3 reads CASSQQGNIYNEQFF. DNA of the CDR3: TGCGCCAGCAGCCAACAGGGGAACATCTACAATGAGCAGTTCTTC.

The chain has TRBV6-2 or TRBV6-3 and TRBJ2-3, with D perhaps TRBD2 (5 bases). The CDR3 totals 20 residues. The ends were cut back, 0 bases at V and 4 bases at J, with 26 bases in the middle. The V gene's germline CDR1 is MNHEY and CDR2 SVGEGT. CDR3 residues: CASSYSPSGITQKRADTQYF. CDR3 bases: TGTGCCAGCAGTTACTCTCCGAGCGGTATCACCCAAAAACGCGCAGATACGCAGTATTTT.

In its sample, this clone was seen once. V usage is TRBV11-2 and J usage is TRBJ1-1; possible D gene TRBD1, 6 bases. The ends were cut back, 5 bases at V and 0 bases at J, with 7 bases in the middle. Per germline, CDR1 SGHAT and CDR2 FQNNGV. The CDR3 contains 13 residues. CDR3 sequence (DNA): TGTGCCAGCAGCCAGGGGATGAACACTGAAGCTTTCTTT. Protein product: CASSQGMNTEAFF.

The CDR3 sequence is CASSMGTQETQYF. Here the CDR3 DNA reads TGTGCCAGTAGTATGGGGACTCAAGAGACCCAGTACTTC. J is TRBJ2-5 and V is TRBV19, with D perhaps TRBD2 (6 bases). The germline V gene encodes CDR1 LNHDA and CDR2 SQIVND (reference sequence). The V and J ends lost 3 bases and 2 bases respectively, with 7 bases between them. The CDR3 has 13 amino acids. Supplemented by reference TRBV19 and TRBJ2-5, the full variable domain reads DGGITQSPKYLFRKEGQNVTLSCEQNLNHDAMYWYRQDPGQGLRLIYYSQIVNDFQKGDIAEGYSVSREKKESFPLTVTSAQKNPTAFYLCASSMGTQETQYFGPGTRLLVL.

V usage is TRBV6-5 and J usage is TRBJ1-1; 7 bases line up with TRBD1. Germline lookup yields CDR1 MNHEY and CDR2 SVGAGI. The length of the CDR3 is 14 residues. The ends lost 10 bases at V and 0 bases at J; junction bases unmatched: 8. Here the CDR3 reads CATAPGGMNTEAFF. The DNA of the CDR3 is TGTGCCACCGCCCCAGGGGGGATGAACACTGAAGCTTTCTTT.

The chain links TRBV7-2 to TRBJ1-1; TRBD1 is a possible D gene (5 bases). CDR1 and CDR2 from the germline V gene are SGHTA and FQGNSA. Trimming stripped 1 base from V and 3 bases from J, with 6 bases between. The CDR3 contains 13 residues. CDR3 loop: CASSLGGDTEAFF. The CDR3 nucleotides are TGTGCCAGCAGCTTAGGGGGGGACACTGAAGCTTTCTTT. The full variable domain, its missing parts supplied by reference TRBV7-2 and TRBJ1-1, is GAGVSQSPSNKVTEKGKDVELRCDPISGHTALYWYRQSLGQGLEFLIYFQGNSAPDKSGLPSDRFSAERTGGSVSTLTIQRTQQEDSAVYLCASSLGGDTEAFFGQGTRLTVV.

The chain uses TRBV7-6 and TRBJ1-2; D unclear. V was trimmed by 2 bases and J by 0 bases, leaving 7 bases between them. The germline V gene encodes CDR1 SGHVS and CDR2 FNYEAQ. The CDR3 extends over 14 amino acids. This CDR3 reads CASSLSGANYGYTF. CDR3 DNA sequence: TGTGCCAGCAGCTTATCTGGAGCTAACTATGGCTACACCTTC. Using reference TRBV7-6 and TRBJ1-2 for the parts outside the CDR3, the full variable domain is GAGVSQSPRYKVTKRGQDVALRCDPISGHVSLYWYRQALGQGPEFLTYFNYEAQQDKSGLPNDRFSAERPEGSISTLTIQRTEQRDSAMYRCASSLSGANYGYTFGSGTRLTVV.

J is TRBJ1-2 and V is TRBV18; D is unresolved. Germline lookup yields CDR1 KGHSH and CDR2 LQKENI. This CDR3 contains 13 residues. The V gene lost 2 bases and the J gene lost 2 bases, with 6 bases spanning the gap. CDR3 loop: CASSPTGNYGYTF. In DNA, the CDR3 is TGTGCCAGCTCACCAACCGGGAACTATGGCTACACCTTC.

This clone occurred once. CDR3: CASRGQGGNEQYF. The CDR3, as DNA: TGTGCCAGCAGGGGACAGGGAGGTAACGAGCAGTACTTC. This chain joins TRBV11-3 and TRBJ2-7, with 9 bases matching TRBD1. V trimming: 6 bases; J trimming: 5 bases; junction bases outside the gene matches: 5. The CDR3 is made up of 13 amino acids. Germline V gives CDR1 SGHNT, CDR2 YENEEA.

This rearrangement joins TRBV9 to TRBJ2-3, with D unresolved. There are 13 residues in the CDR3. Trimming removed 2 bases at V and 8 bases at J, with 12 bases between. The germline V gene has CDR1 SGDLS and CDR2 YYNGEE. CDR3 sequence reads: CASSVPASGTQYF. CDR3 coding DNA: TGTGCCAGCAGCGTCCCCGCCTCGGGTACGCAGTATTTT. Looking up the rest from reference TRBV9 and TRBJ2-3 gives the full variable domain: DSGVTQTPKHLITATGQRVTLRCSPRSGDLSVYWYQQSLDQGLQFLIQYYNGEERAKGNILERFSAQQFPDLHSELNLSSLELGDSALYFCASSVPASGTQYFGPGTRLTVL.

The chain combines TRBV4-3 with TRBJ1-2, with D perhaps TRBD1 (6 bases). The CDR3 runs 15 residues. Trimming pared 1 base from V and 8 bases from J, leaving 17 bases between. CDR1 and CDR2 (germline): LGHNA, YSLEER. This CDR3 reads CASSQAGVGVWGYTF. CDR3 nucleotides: TGCGCCAGCAGCCAAGCAGGGGTGGGTGTTTGGGGCTACACCTTC.

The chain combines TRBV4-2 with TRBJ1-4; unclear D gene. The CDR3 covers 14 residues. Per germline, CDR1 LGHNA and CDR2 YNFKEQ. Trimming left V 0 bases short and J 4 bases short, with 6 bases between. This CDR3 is CASSQDRVNEKLFF. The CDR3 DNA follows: TGTGCCAGCAGCCAAGATCGGGTTAATGAAAAACTGTTTTTT.

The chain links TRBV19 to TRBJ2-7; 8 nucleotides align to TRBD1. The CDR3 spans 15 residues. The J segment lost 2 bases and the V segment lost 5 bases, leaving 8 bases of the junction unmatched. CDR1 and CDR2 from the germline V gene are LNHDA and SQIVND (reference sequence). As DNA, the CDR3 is TGTGCCAGTAGTCCCCGAACAGGGGGACCCTACGAGCAGTACTTC. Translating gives CASSPRTGGPYEQYF.

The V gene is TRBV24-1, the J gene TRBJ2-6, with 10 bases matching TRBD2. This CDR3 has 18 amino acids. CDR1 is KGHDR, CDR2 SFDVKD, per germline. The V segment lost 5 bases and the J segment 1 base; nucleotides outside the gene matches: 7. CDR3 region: CATSGSLAGASGANVLTF. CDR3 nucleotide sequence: TGTGCCACCAGTGGAAGCCTAGCGGGAGCGTCTGGGGCCAACGTCCTGACTTTC.

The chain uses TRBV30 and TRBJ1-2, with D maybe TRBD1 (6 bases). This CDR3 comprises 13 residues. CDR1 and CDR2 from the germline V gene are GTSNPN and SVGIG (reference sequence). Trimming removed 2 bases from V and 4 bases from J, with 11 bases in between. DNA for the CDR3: TGTGCCTGGAGTCCCGGACAGCTCTATGGCTACACCTTC. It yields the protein CAWSPGQLYGYTF.

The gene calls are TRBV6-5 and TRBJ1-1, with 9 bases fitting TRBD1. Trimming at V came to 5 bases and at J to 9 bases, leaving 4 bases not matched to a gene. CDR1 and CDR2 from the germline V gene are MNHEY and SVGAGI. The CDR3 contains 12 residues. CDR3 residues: CASSRGQGKAFF. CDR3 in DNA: TGTGCCAGCAGTCGGGGACAGGGAAAAGCTTTCTTT.